This paragraph covers one T cell receptor (beta chain) sequence. The data belong to a study of blood T cell repertoires in COVID-19. Profiling relied on immunoSEQ multiplex PCR, and the TCRdb table lists in-frame clones only, not all of them. The table lists about 140,000 clones, over 80% of them singletons. The CDR3 has 15 residues. The germline V gene encodes CDR1 LNHDA and CDR2 SQIVND (reference sequence). The V and J ends lost 3 bases and 0 bases respectively, with 9 bases between them. The TCR comes from a man younger than 40 with COVID-19, enrolled during active disease. The rearrangement links TRBV19 to TRBJ1-5; no reliable D call. Material: peripheral blood. The CDR3 DNA reads TGTGCCAGTAGTATTTCTGAGAATAGCAATCAGCCCCAGCATTTT. Residues: CASSISENSNQPQHF.